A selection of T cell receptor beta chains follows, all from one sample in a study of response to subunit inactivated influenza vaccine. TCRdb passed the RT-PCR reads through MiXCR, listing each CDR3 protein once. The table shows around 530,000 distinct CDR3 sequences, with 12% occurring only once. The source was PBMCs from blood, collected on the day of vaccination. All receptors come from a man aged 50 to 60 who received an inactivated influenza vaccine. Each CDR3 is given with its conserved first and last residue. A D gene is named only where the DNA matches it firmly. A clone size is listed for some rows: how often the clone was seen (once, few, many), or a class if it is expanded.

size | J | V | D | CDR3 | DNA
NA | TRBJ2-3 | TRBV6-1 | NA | CASSQGRHGDTQYF | TGTGCCAGCAGCCAAGGTCGGCATGGAGATACGCAGTATTTT
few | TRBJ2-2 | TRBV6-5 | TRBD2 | CASSYGASGTGELFF | TGTGCCAGCAGTTATGGGGCTAGCGGAACCGGGGAGCTGTTTTTT
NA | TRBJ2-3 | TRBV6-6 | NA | CASSSLGTDTQYF | TGTGCCAGCAGTTCTTTGGGTACAGATACGCAGTATTTT
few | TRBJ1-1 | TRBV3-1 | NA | CASSQAPPSEAFF | TGTGCCAGCAGCCAAGCACCGCCCAGCGAAGCTTTCTTT
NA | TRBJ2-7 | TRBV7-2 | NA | CASSLENFEQYF | TGTGCCAGCAGCTTAGAGAATTTCGAGCAGTACTTC
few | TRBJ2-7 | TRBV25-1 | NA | CASISQGSYEQYF | TGTGCCAGCATTTCTCAGGGGTCCTACGAGCAGTACTTC
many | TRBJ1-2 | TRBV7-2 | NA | CASSFAGGGYGYTF | TGTGCCAGCAGCTTCGCCGGCGGGGGGTATGGCTACACCTTC
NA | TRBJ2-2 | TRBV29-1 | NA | CRVSPGRSSGELFF | TGCAGAGTTTCCCCCGGGAGAAGCAGCGGGGAGCTGTTTTTT
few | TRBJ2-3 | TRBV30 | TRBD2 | CAWSGASGRAVDTQYF | TGTGCCTGGAGTGGCGCTAGCGGGAGGGCCGTAGATACGCAGTATTTT
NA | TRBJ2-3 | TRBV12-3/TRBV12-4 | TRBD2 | CASSLLMRGNTDTQYF | TGTGCCAGCAGTTTATTAATGCGGGGGAACACAGATACGCAGTATTTT
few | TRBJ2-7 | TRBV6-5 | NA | CASSYYRAYEQYF | TGTGCCAGCAGTTACTACAGGGCATACGAGCAGTACTTC
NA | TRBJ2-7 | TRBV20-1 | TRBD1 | CSARDWDRDSYEQYF | TGCAGTGCTAGAGATTGGGACAGGGATTCCTACGAGCAGTACTTC
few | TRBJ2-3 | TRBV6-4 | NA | CASSDGQSTDTQYF | TGTGCCAGCAGTGATGGACAGAGTACAGATACGCAGTATTTT
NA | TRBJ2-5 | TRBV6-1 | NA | CAATRVGPGLGETQYF | TGTGCCGCCACAAGAGTAGGTCCAGGGCTGGGTGAGACCCAGTACTTC
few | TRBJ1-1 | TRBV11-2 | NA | CASSLDETIYEAFF | TGTGCCAGCAGCTTAGATGAGACGATCTATGAAGCTTTCTTT
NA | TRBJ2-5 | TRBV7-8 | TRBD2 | CASSLGSLAGARETQYF | TGTGCCAGCAGCTTAGGATCTCTAGCGGGAGCTCGGGAGACCCAGTACTTC
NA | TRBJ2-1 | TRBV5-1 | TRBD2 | CASSSRNKWTSGNYNEQFF | TGCGCCAGCAGCTCGCGAAACAAATGGACTAGCGGGAATTACAATGAGCAGTTCTTC
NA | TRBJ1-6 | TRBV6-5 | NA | CASSYSSGNYNSPLHF | TGTGCCAGCAGTTACTCGTCAGGGAACTATAATTCACCCCTCCACTTT
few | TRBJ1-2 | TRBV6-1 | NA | CASSESQGYGYTF | TGTGCCAGCAGTGAATCCCAGGGGTATGGCTACACCTTC
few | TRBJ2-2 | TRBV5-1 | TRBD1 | CASSLPQTLGTATTGELFF | TGCGCCAGCAGCTTGCCTCAAACCCTCGGGACAGCGACCACCGGGGAGCTGTTTTTT
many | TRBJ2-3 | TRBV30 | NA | CAWTTGVSTDTQYF | TGTGCCTGGACCACAGGAGTTAGCACAGATACGCAGTATTTT
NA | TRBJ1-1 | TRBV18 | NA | CASSPPRTSLNTEAFF | TGTGCCAGCTCACCGCCGCGGACATCGCTGAACACTGAAGCTTTCTTT
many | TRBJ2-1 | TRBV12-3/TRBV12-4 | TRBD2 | CASSRGTSGSYNEQFF | TGTGCCAGCAGTCGCGGGACTAGCGGGAGTTACAATGAGCAGTTCTTC
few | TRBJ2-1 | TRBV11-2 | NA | CASSSLRDWTNREQFF | TGTGCCAGCAGCTCACTCCGGGACTGGACAAACCGGGAGCAGTTCTTC
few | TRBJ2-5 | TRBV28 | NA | CASCIGGGETQYF | TGTGCCAGTTGTATTGGGGGCGGGGAGACCCAGTACTTC
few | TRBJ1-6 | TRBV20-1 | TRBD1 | CSARDRRSGGVSPLHF | TGCAGTGCTAGAGACCGCAGGTCAGGGGGCGTTTCACCCCTCCACTTT
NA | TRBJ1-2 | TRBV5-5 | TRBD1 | CASSLGGTVGYGYTF | TGTGCCAGCAGCTTGGGGGGGACAGTCGGCTATGGCTACACCTTC
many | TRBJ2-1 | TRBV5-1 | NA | CASSLASTDEQFF | TGCGCCAGCAGCTTGGCGAGTACGGATGAGCAGTTCTTC
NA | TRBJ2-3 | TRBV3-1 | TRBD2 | CASSQDFLAGTRTDTQYF | TGTGCAAGCAGCCAAGATTTCCTAGCGGGGACCCGCACAGATACGCAGTATTTT
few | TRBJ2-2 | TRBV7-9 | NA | CASSLDGTGELFF | TGTGCCAGCAGCTTAGACGGTACCGGGGAGCTGTTTTTT
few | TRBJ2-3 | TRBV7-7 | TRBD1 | CASSLGTGGPDTQYF | TGTGCCAGCAGCCTCGGGACAGGTGGGCCAGATACGCAGTATTTT
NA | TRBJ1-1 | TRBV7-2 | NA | CASKFGRGEPEAFF | TGTGCCAGCAAGTTTGGGAGAGGGGAGCCTGAAGCTTTCTTT
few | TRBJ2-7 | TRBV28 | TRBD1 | CASSGAGTGSYEQYF | TGTGCCAGCAGTGGGGCCGGGACAGGGTCCTACGAGCAGTACTTC
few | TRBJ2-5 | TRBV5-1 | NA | CASSLEPATQETQYF | TGCGCCAGCAGCTTGGAGCCAGCCACCCAAGAGACCCAGTACTTC
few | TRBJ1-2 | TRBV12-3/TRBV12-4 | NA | CASSPGNTF | TGTGCCAGCAGCCCCGGAAACACCTTC
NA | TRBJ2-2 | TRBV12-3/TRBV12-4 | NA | CASNTLNTGELFF | TGTGCCAGCAATACTCTGAACACCGGGGAGCTGTTTTTT
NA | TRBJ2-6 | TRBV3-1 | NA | CASSQDIGANVLTF | TGTGCCAGCAGCCAAGATATTGGGGCCAACGTCCTGACTTTC
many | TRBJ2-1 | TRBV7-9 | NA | CASSLASGVPYNEQFF | TGTGCCAGCAGCTTAGCGTCGGGGGTCCCATACAATGAGCAGTTCTTC
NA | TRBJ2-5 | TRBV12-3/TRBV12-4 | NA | CASSHGGRETQYF | TGTGCCAGCAGCCACGGGGGGCGTGAGACCCAGTACTTC
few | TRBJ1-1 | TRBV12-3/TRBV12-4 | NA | CASSPRGGSTEAFF | TGTGCCAGCAGTCCCCGAGGGGGGAGCACTGAAGCTTTCTTT
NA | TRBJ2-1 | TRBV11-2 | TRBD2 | CASRTSGRAGEQFF | TGTGCCAGCAGGACTAGCGGGAGGGCCGGGGAGCAGTTCTTC
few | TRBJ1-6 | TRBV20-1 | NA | CSAEGGRLARNSPLHF | TGCAGTGCCGAAGGGGGAAGGTTGGCTCGTAATTCACCCCTCCACTTT
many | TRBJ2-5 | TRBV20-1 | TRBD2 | CSAMGLPETQETQYF | TGCAGTGCAATGGGACTACCGGAAACACAAGAGACCCAGTACTTC
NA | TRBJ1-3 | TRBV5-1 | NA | CASSRLGGYSGNTIYF | TGCGCCAGCAGCCGATTAGGGGGGTACTCTGGAAACACCATATATTTT
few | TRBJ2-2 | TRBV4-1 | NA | CASSQVFPTTGELFF | TGCGCCAGCAGCCAAGTTTTCCCAACCACCGGGGAGCTGTTTTTT
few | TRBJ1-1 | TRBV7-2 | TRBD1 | CASSYAAGGSEAFF | TGTGCCAGCAGCTATGCGGCAGGGGGATCGGAAGCTTTCTTT
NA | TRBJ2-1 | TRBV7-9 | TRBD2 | CASSYSPGGGYNEQFF | TGTGCCAGCAGTTACTCCCCTGGCGGGGGCTACAATGAGCAGTTCTTC
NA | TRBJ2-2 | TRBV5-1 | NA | CASSLAGVRTNTGELFF | TGCGCCAGCAGCTTGGCCGGGGTGAGAACGAACACCGGGGAGCTGTTTTTT
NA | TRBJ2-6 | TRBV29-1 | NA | CSVRGVDRDISGANVLTF | TGCAGCGTCCGGGGGGTCGACAGGGACATCTCTGGGGCCAACGTCCTGACTTTC
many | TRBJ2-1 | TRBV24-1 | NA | CATSDLTDNEQFF | TGTGCCACCAGTGATTTGACCGACAATGAGCAGTTCTTC
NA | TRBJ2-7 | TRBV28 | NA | CASSTAGGFSYEQYF | TGTGCCAGCAGTACCGCAGGGGGGTTCTCCTACGAGCAGTACTTC
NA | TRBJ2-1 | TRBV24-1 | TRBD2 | CATSDSTSGRALNEQFF | TGTGCCACCAGTGATTCGACCAGCGGGAGGGCCCTCAATGAGCAGTTCTTC
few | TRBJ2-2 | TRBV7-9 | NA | CASSLDSGNTGELFF | TGTGCCAGCAGCCTGGACAGTGGTAACACCGGGGAGCTGTTTTTT
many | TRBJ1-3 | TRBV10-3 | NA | CATGTGGNTIYF | TGTGCCACGGGGACTGGTGGAAACACCATATATTTT
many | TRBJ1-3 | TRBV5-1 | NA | CASSLAGTGNTIYF | TGTGCCAGCAGCTTGGCGGGTACTGGAAACACCATATATTTT
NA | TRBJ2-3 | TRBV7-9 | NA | CASSLEVAPRKYF | TGTGCCAGCAGCTTAGAGGTGGCACCAAGAAAGTATTTT
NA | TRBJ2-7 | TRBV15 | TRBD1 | CATSMGDRAYEQYF | TGTGCCACCAGCATGGGGGACAGGGCCTACGAGCAGTACTTC
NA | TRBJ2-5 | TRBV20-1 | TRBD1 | CSATRQGQETQYF | TGCAGTGCTACCCGACAGGGCCAAGAGACCCAGTACTTC
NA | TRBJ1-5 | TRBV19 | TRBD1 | CASRARTRDSGTQPQHF | TGTGCCAGTAGGGCTCGGACTCGGGACAGCGGAACTCAGCCCCAGCATTTT
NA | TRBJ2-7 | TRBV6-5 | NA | CASKGSHYEQYF | TGTGCCAGCAAAGGCAGCCACTACGAGCAGTACTTC